The entry below describes one TCR beta chain. This clonotype was seen many times. Its antigen is not yet known. Base qualities are not provided; no much larger clone lies one nucleotide away. The sample comes from a study of T cells in Graves' hyperthyroidism and ophthalmopathy (dated 2019 in TCRdb). About the full investigation: Peripheral blood was collected at initial diagnosis, before any treatment. Thyroid tissue and blood T-cell repertoires from six or seven Graves' hyperthyroidism patients were also compared in the study. An independent validation cohort of 18 to 20 hyperthyroidism patients and more than 15 patients who later progressed to ophthalmopathy tested prospective prediction of ophthalmopathy. For training and testing, the 110 or so patients in the discovery cohort were randomly divided in a 7:3 ratio. Following sampling, methimazole starting at 30 mg daily was given to hyperthyroidism patients, and high-dose intravenous methylprednisolone was given to ophthalmopathy patients. TCR Vbeta CDR3 sequencing of 140 or so peripheral blood samples (roughly 41 ophthalmopathy, 75 to 80 hyperthyroidism and approximately 17 progressor patients) is reported in the paper. To identify TCR V-J signatures that set the groups apart, the researchers used a discovery cohort of 100 patients, made up of 40 to 45 with Graves' ophthalmopathy and 55 to 65 with stable Graves' hyperthyroidism.

Overall study outcomes, separate from this receptor: Most expanded thyroid clonotypes (frequency above 0.001) were also detected in blood, a finding suggesting that blood repertoires may reflect thyroid immune responses. No statistical method was used to fix the sample size in advance, and group allocation was not hidden from the investigators. A 13 V-J signature model separated ophthalmopathy from stable hyperthyroidism, with about 88% sensitivity and 81.08% specificity in cross-validation and 80%/75% in testing. In validation, progression to ophthalmopathy was predicted by the model with nearly 71% sensitivity and about 72% specificity, a median of roughly 6.4 months before onset.

The TCR beta CDR3 regions were amplified from RNA transcripts. A first-round RT-PCR of the TCR CDR3 used the HTBI primer set with the Qiagen OneStep RT-PCR kit. Libraries were constructed in a second round of multiplex PCR, after which size selection and purification were performed. Paired-end sequencing of the libraries was performed with 100 bp reads on an Illumina HiSeq2000. The published analysis was carried out like this. SOAPnuke was used to process the raw data, throwing out any read that contained adapters or uncalled bases, had a mean Phred below 15, or lacked an exact constant-primer or identifier match. High-quality paired reads were merged using COPE v1.2.5, and each unique nucleotide sequence was defined as a clonotype. Clonotypes were aligned to IMGT TRBV, TRBD and TRBJ reference segments using MiTCR v1.1. Only V-J combinations with frequency above 0.0001, covering about 99% of repertoires, were analysed. A TCS score was defined as the ratio of F50 (clonal expansion) to E x V (chaos), with BLOSUM62-based TCRdist applied between CDR3 peptides within each V-J. Welch's t-statistics and random forest reduced roughly 540 V-J features to 13, which were used in a naive Bayes classifier (R e1071). TCRdb passed the public sequencing reads through fastp at Q25 and MiXCR, retaining productive beta sequences. Under each unique CDR3 protein, matching rows form one entry showing the most common genes and DNA. Here the V and J calls rest on TCRdb's processing, not on the authors' analysis. The sample profile shows about 600,000 distinct CDR3 sequences; roughly 15% of them were found once. The ten largest clones capture roughly an eighth of the sample.

Moderately to severely active disease, a Clinical Activity Score of at least 3, a NOSPECS grade of at least 4, and a duration under 3 months were present in ophthalmopathy patients. Any patient with an uncontrolled infection, another autoimmune disease, pregnancy or lactation was excluded. Clinical symptoms, serum thyroxine and TRAb, thyroid ultrasound, and orbital computed tomography formed the basis for the diagnoses. PBMCs were separated from under 11 ml of fresh peripheral blood using Ficoll-Paque density gradient centrifugation. Total RNA was extracted with Trizol reagent, and quality was checked on an Agilent 2100 Bioanalyzer. V trim: 0 bases; J trim: 4 bases; unmatched bases: 8. In the germline V gene, CDR1 corresponds to SGHNT and CDR2 to YENEEA. The cysteine opens and the phenylalanine closes a CDR3 of 17 amino acids. Of all the DNA, just the CDR3 is kept, 51 bases in frame from base 1.

The sequencing input was blood. The chain is made from TRBV11-3 and TRBJ2-1, and TRBD1 aligns with 8 junction nucleotides. The receptor was derived from a woman between 50 and 59 years old with Graves' ophthalmopathy. The CDR3 protein: CASSLDLAGQDYNEQFF. The DNA sequence is given as TGTGCCAGCAGCTTAGATCTGGCGGGACAGGATTACAATGAGCAGTTCTTC. Joined to the reference TRBV11-3 and TRBJ2-1 proteins, this CDR3 gives the full variable domain: EAGVVQSPRYKIIEKKQPVAFWCNPISGHNTLYWYLQNLGQGPELLIRYENEEAVDDSQLPKDRFSAERLKGVDSTLKIQPAELGDSAVYLCASSLDLAGQDYNEQFFGPGTRLTVL.